The sequence of this T cell receptor (beta chain) was determined in a study of cytomegalovirus exposure and HLA in healthy donors. Study findings and constraints: Across all donors, roughly uniform sequencing depth was an assumption of the presence/absence analyses. It was likely that a cluster of highly shared sequence variants was a sequencing artifact. Later analysis placed DRB1 highest and HLA-C lowest in TCR association rates, which differed by HLA locus.

Germline CDR1 and CDR2: LNHDA and SQIVND (reference sequence). The V gene lost 3 bases and the J gene lost 6 bases, with 13 bases spanning the gap. CDR3 length equals 14 residues. The primer mix had 60 Vbeta and 13 Jbeta primers. The assay was immunoSEQ multiplex PCR, and TCRdb's table has in-frame clones only and misses some. The repertoire includes some 96,000 clones, about 80% of them detected once, and 1.5% to 2% sits in the top ten. Points on this clone: Its antigen is as yet unknown.

Sequencing input: PBMCs. This rearrangement joins TRBV19 to TRBJ2-3, with D hard to call. The clonotype originates from a man in his forties in good health and CMV-seronegative. This chain's CDR3 is CASSIYSPSDTQYF. In nucleotides, the CDR3 is TGTGCCAGTAGTATCTACAGCCCCTCGGATACGCAGTATTTT. The full variable domain, with the rest looked up from reference TRBV19 and TRBJ2-3, is DGGITQSPKYLFRKEGQNVTLSCEQNLNHDAMYWYRQDPGQGLRLIYYSQIVNDFQKGDIAEGYSVSREKKESFPLTVTSAQKNPTAFYLCASSIYSPSDTQYFGPGTRLTVL.